One sample yielded the 27 T cell receptor beta chains listed below, sequenced in a study of monozygotic twins with inflammatory bowel disease. TCRdb re-analyzed the 5' RACE reads; it lists each CDR3 protein once, without DNA. Here the sample table reports more than 300,000 distinct CDR3 sequences. The sequenced sample was blood. These receptors were taken from a human donor with ulcerative colitis or Crohn's disease, or a healthy co-twin of an affected twin (not recorded which).

The chain links TRBV6-1 to TRBJ2-1; as DNA is missing, the TRBD1 call by TCRdb cannot be tested. This CDR3 region has 14 residues. CDR1 MNHNS and CDR2 SASEGT come from the germline V gene. Here the CDR3 reads CASLSIRGDNEQFF.

This chain uses TRBV5-6 with TRBJ2-3. Germline V gives CDR1 SGHDT, CDR2 YYEEEE. CDR3 size: 14 residues. The CDR3 protein is CASSFRQSLGTQYF.

The chain has TRBV7-2 and TRBJ1-2. From germline, CDR1 is SGHTA and CDR2 FQGNSA. The CDR3 covers 17 residues. CDR3 in amino acids: CASSPARQPILSYGYTF.

The V call is TRBV19, the J call TRBJ2-3; TCRdb lists TRBD1, though no DNA is available to test this call. The CDR3 spans 15 residues. Germline V gene sequence: CDR1 LNHDA, CDR2 SQIVND (reference sequence). The CDR3: CASSTQVRNTDTQYF.

The CDR3 reads CASSLGTMFDEKLFF. The chain is built from TRBV7-9 and TRBJ1-4. The CDR3 has 15 amino acids. Per the germline V gene, CDR1 is SEHNR and CDR2 is FQNEAQ (reference sequence).

The V and J genes are TRBV7-9 and TRBJ2-1. Germline lookup yields CDR1 SEHNR and CDR2 FQNEAQ (reference sequence). The CDR3 length is 12 residues. The CDR3 sequence: CASSLSLDEQFF.

V gene TRBV12-3 or TRBV12-4 combines with J gene TRBJ1-1; TCRdb designates TRBD1, a call that cannot be tested without DNA. CDR3 length: 12 residues. CDR3 region: CASSPGHTEAFF.

This chain uses TRBV4-3 with TRBJ2-4; TCRdb gives TRBD1 as the D gene, but with no DNA this cannot be confirmed. Germline-derived CDR1 and CDR2 are LGHNA and YSLEER. The CDR3 loop spans 15 amino acids. The CDR3: CASSLSGTGGNMQYF.

The V call is TRBV3-1, the J call TRBJ2-2. This CDR3 has 16 amino acids. Germline CDR1 LGHDT, CDR2 YNNKEL (reference sequence). CDR3 loop: CASSQDYGVGTGELFF.

The chain links TRBV20-1 to TRBJ2-1; TCRdb's assignment of TRBD2 cannot be checked, as there is no DNA. The CDR3 contains 14 residues. The germline V gene encodes CDR1 DFQATT and CDR2 SNEGSKA (reference sequence). CDR3 sequence: CSASLAGNYNEQFF.

The V call is TRBV11-1, the J call TRBJ2-7; TCRdb's D call of TRBD2 is untestable without DNA. Germline CDR1 is SGHAT and CDR2 is FQDESV (reference sequence). The CDR3 contains 18 residues. CDR3 region: CASSSQASSGGALYEQYF.

The J gene is TRBJ2-3, the V gene TRBV20-1; TCRdb gives TRBD1 as the D gene, but with no DNA this cannot be confirmed. Germline-derived CDR1 and CDR2 are DFQATT and SNEGSKA (reference sequence). The CDR3 contains 13 residues. The CDR3 sequence: CSALDSVTDTQYF.

This chain joins TRBV4-3 and TRBJ2-7. The CDR3 is 14 residues long. Germline CDR1 and CDR2: LGHNA and YSLEER. This chain's CDR3 is CASSQDKAYYEQYF.

The rearrangement joins TRBV7-2 to TRBJ1-2. The CDR3 sequence is 16 residues long. Germline CDR1 and CDR2: SGHTA and FQGNSA. The CDR3 reads CASSLIWRSEAYGYTF.

The V gene is TRBV9, the J gene TRBJ2-7; TCRdb reports TRBD1, a call that lacks DNA to check it against. CDR3 length: 15 amino acids. CDR1 and CDR2 from the germline V gene are SGDLS and YYNGEE. The CDR3 sequence is CASSETGGQGYEQYF.

This chain uses TRBV3-1 with TRBJ2-3; with no DNA, the TCRdb D assignment of TRBD2 cannot be verified. This CDR3 is built from 12 residues. Germline-derived CDR1 and CDR2 are LGHDT and YNNKEL (reference sequence). CDR3 residues: CASSKRRETQYF.

The genes are TRBV10-3 and TRBJ2-1; TCRdb calls TRBD2, which cannot be checked without DNA. The CDR3 consists of 16 residues. Germline assignment: CDR1 ENHRY and CDR2 SYGVKD. The CDR3 reads CAISEQAVVSYNEQFF.

This rearrangement joins TRBV29-1 to TRBJ2-2; TCRdb outputs TRBD1, but without DNA this stays unchecked. The CDR3 contains 14 residues. Germline values: CDR1 SQVTM, CDR2 ANQGSEA. CDR3 region: CSVDRGANTGELFF.

The chain joins TRBV5-1 to TRBJ2-1. Germline V CDR1 and CDR2: SGHRS, YFSETQ. CDR3 length equals 16 residues. The CDR3: CASSLAGGATYNEQFF.

This chain joins TRBV7-9 and TRBJ2-7; lacking DNA, the TRBD1 call made by TCRdb goes unchecked. CDR1 SEHNR and CDR2 FQNEAQ come from the germline V gene (reference sequence). The CDR3 spans 14 residues. This chain's CDR3 is CASSSRQVSDEQYF. The whole variable domain, filled in from reference TRBV7-9 and TRBJ2-7, reads DTGVSQNPRHKITKRGQNVTFRCDPISEHNRLYWYRQTLGQGPEFLTYFQNEAQLEKSRLLSDRFSAERPKGSFSTLEIQRTEQGDSAMYLCASSSRQVSDEQYFGPGTRLTVT.

The J gene is TRBJ2-5, the V gene TRBV18. Looked up from germline, CDR1 is KGHSH and CDR2 is LQKENI. The CDR3 spans 14 residues. The CDR3 sequence: CASSPDGNQETQYF.

CDR3 region: CASSYYPRAYEQYF. V usage is TRBV6-5 and J usage is TRBJ2-7; TCRdb's D call of TRBD1 is untestable without DNA. In germline, CDR1 is MNHEY, CDR2 SVGAGI. The CDR3 is 14 amino acids.

The chain recombines TRBV7-8 with TRBJ1-5; TCRdb's assignment of TRBD1 cannot be checked, as there is no DNA. CDR1 is SGHVS, CDR2 FQNEAQ, per germline. CDR3 length: 16 amino acids. The CDR3 protein is CASSPQDSYSNQPQHF. Full variable domain (outside the CDR3, taken from reference TRBV7-8 and TRBJ1-5): GAGVSQSPRYKVAKRGQDVALRCDPISGHVSLFWYQQALGQGPEFLTYFQNEAQLDKSGLPSDRFFAERPEGSVSTLKIQRTQQEDSAVYLCASSPQDSYSNQPQHFGDGTRLSIL.

The chain couples TRBV10-3 to TRBJ1-6; without DNA, the TCRdb call of TRBD1 cannot be checked. The CDR3 totals 13 residues. Germline CDR1 reads ENHRY; CDR2 reads SYGVKD. The CDR3 here is CAISGDSRSPLHF.

This sequence joins TRBV20-1 and TRBJ1-2; the D call of TRBD1 rests on TCRdb alone, since no DNA is present to check it. Germline V gene data show CDR1 as DFQATT and CDR2 as SNEGSKA (reference sequence). The CDR3 sequence is 12 residues long. The CDR3 sequence: CSYVPANYGYTF.

The chain uses TRBV27 and TRBJ1-4; no DNA is available, so the TRBD1 call from TCRdb remains unchecked. The CDR3 spans 15 residues. In germline, CDR1 is MNHEY, CDR2 SMNVEV (reference sequence). The CDR3 is CASSPRTGSGEKLFF.

V gene TRBV4-2 combines with J gene TRBJ1-2; TCRdb selects TRBD1, and the lack of DNA leaves this call unchecked. The CDR3 runs 16 residues. Germline lookup yields CDR1 LGHNA and CDR2 YNFKEQ. The CDR3 reads CASSQDLGQGAYGYTF.